Listed below are T cell receptor beta chains from one sample, sequenced in a study of a mutant IDH1 vaccine in newly diagnosed glioma. These receptors have no known antigen. The method was immunoSEQ multiplex PCR; TCRdb's version includes in-frame clones alone and lacks a portion of them. The sample yields 60,000 or so clones, 70% to 85% seen once. The sequencing here drew on PBMCs, taken from a glioma patient whose treatment included an IDH1 peptide vaccine. The receptors were gathered from a woman between 18 and 29 years old with glioma. Some clones in this sample may be carry-over from other donors' samples. CDR3s include the opening cysteine and the closing phenylalanine or tryptophan. The D gene is left open where the match is weak. Size is stated for part of the rows, as once, few or many counts, or as a class when the clone is expanded.

- TRBJ1-1 TRBV28 - CASSLSRFTEAFF TGTGCCAGCAGTTTAAGCAGGTTCACTGAAGCTTTCTTT
- TRBJ2-3 TRBV10-3 - CAIRGGTDTQYF TGTGCCATCAGGGGTGGGACAGATACGCAGTATTTT
- TRBJ2-5 TRBV2 TRBD1 CASSGGTGETQYF TGTGCCAGCAGTGGGGGGACAGGGGAGACCCAGTACTTC
once TRBJ1-4 TRBV7-9 - CASSFRTPGGVEKLFF TGTGCCAGCAGCTTCCGGACCCCTGGGGGTGTTGAAAAACTGTTTTTT
- TRBJ1-3 TRBV7-2 - CASSLFGQSGNTIYF TGTGCCAGCAGCTTATTCGGACAGTCTGGAAACACCATATATTTT
- TRBJ2-2 TRBV2 - CASTRDVGELFF TGTGCCAGCACAAGGGACGTCGGGGAGCTGTTTTTT
- TRBJ2-2 TRBV7-2 - CASSLRSDRSTGELFF TGTGCCAGCAGCTTAAGGTCCGACAGGAGCACGGGGGAGCTGTTTTTT
- TRBJ1-2 TRBV20-1 - CSAREYGYTF TGCAGTGCTAGAGAGTATGGCTACACCTTC
- TRBJ1-2 TRBV14 - CASSQGRDLQKFFYGYTF TGTGCCAGCAGCCAAGGACGGGACCTCCAGAAATTCTTCTATGGCTACACCTTC
- TRBJ1-5 TRBV4-3 - CASSQGAVQPQHF TGCGCCAGCAGCCAAGGGGCGGTACAGCCCCAGCATTTT
- TRBJ2-1 TRBV7-8 TRBD2 CASSLGLAGGSVFDEQFF TGTGCCAGCAGCTTAGGTCTAGCGGGAGGGTCGGTTTTCGATGAGCAGTTCTTC
- TRBJ2-1 TRBV27 TRBD2 CASSISGGGNEQFF TGTGCCAGCTCGATTAGCGGGGGGGGTAATGAGCAGTTCTTC
- TRBJ1-2 TRBV21-1 - CASSHGVGLYGYTF TGTGCCAGCAGCCATGGGGTCGGCCTCTATGGCTACACCTTC
- TRBJ1-4 TRBV21-1 - CASSKAGGRGEKLFF TGTGCCAGCAGCAAAGCTGGGGGGCGAGGTGAAAAACTGTTTTTT
- TRBJ2-5 TRBV10-1 TRBD1 CASSAGTGLETQYF TGCGCCAGCAGTGCAGGGACAGGTTTGGAGACCCAGTACTTC
- TRBJ1-5 TRBV7-9 TRBD1 CASTFAGTGVQPQHF TGTGCCAGCACCTTCGCCGGGACAGGGGTCCAGCCCCAGCATTTT
- TRBJ1-5 TRBV5-6 TRBD1 CASSLGQARRPQHF TGTGCCAGCAGCCTAGGACAGGCCCGACGGCCCCAGCATTTT
- TRBJ2-7 TRBV6-5 - CASSYNPRGHEQYF TGTGCCAGCAGTTACAACCCCCGCGGCCACGAGCAGTACTTC
- TRBJ2-1 TRBV14 TRBD2 CASEFRAGDAKFF TGTGCCAGCGAGTTTCGAGCGGGAGATGCAAAGTTCTTC
once TRBJ1-1 TRBV10-3 TRBD1 CAISIDRANTEAFF TGTGCCATCAGTATAGACAGGGCGAACACTGAAGCTTTCTTT
- TRBJ1-1 TRBV7-9 TRBD1 CASSPQGAVNTEAFF TGTGCCAGCAGCCCCCAGGGGGCCGTGAACACTGAAGCTTTCTTT
- TRBJ1-1 TRBV4-2 - CASSPQGNTEAFF TGTGCCAGCAGCCCTCAGGGAAACACTGAAGCTTTCTTT
- TRBJ2-3 TRBV19 TRBD2 CASTLAGSVGADTQYF TGTGCCAGTACCCTAGCGGGGTCGGTGGGGGCGGATACGCAGTATTTT
- TRBJ1-1 TRBV30 - CAWRAEVWGNTEAFF TGTGCCTGGAGGGCCGAGGTATGGGGAAACACTGAAGCTTTCTTT
- TRBJ1-1 TRBV7-2 - CASSLRPVRVNTEAFF TGTGCCAGCAGCTTAAGGCCGGTCAGGGTGAACACTGAAGCTTTCTTT
once TRBJ2-1 TRBV5-1 - CASGLYGGESYNEQFF TGCGCCAGCGGCTTGTACGGGGGTGAGTCCTACAATGAGCAGTTCTTC
- TRBJ2-1 TRBV5-1 - CASSLVVGLSNEQFF TGCGCCAGCAGCTTGGTCGTAGGACTGTCCAATGAGCAGTTCTTC
- TRBJ1-4 TRBV10-3 - CAISESGDTGEKLFF TGTGCCATCAGTGAGTCTGGGGACACCGGTGAAAAACTGTTTTTT
- TRBJ2-3 TRBV10-3 - CATLLGGLADTQYF TGTGCCACCCTGCTGGGGGGGCTCGCAGATACGCAGTATTTT
- TRBJ2-3 TRBV9 TRBD2 CASSTGLGGTDTQYF TGTGCCAGCAGCACGGGACTAGGTGGCACAGATACGCAGTATTTT
- TRBJ1-1 TRBV30 TRBD1 CAWRKQGQGTEAFF TGTGCCTGGAGGAAACAGGGACAGGGAACTGAAGCTTTCTTT
- TRBJ1-3 TRBV27 - CASSFGGGDTIYF TGTGCCAGCAGTTTTGGGGGAGGGGACACCATATATTTT
- TRBJ2-5 TRBV6-6 - CASSTSERETQYF TGTGCCAGCAGTACTTCAGAGAGGGAGACCCAGTACTTC
- TRBJ2-1 TRBV5-1 - CASSGGGGLYEQFF TGCGCCAGCAGCGGAGGCGGCGGGTTGTATGAGCAGTTCTTC
- TRBJ2-7 TRBV27 - CASSSPGVTRNEQYF TGTGCCAGCAGTTCACCCGGGGTGACTAGGAACGAGCAGTACTTC
once TRBJ1-3 TRBV27 - CASSPLGRHSGNTIYF TGTGCCAGCAGTCCTCTGGGACGGCACTCTGGAAACACCATATATTTT
- TRBJ1-2 TRBV7-9 - CASSLGGGRSGYTF TGTGCCAGCAGCTTAGGCGGGGGGCGGAGTGGCTACACCTTC
- TRBJ2-1 TRBV9 - CASSVVGAQGEQFF TGTGCCAGCAGCGTAGTAGGGGCCCAGGGTGAGCAGTTCTTC
- TRBJ2-7 TRBV6-5 - CASSYGREQYF TGTGCCAGCAGTTACGGGCGCGAGCAGTACTTC
once TRBJ2-7 TRBV5-6 TRBD2 CASSLPSGGVGYEQYF TGTGCCAGCAGCTTGCCTAGCGGGGGGGTTGGCTACGAGCAGTACTTC
- TRBJ2-7 TRBV5-1 TRBD1 CASSWSGTGSDEQYF TGCGCCAGCAGCTGGTCCGGGACAGGGTCAGACGAGCAGTACTTC
- TRBJ2-2 TRBV6-5 - CASSPGRPKAGELFF TGTGCCAGCAGCCCGGGACGGCCTAAAGCCGGGGAGCTGTTTTTT
- TRBJ1-1 TRBV6-4 - CASSPGGSAEAFF TGTGCCAGCAGCCCGGGGGGTAGTGCTGAAGCTTTCTTT
- TRBJ2-7 TRBV5-6 - CASSLGTAAYEQCF TGTGCCAGCAGCTTGGGGACAGCCGCCTACGAGCAGTGCTTC
once TRBJ2-6 TRBV2 - CASSETGPGANVLTF TGTGCCAGCAGTGAGACCGGGCCTGGGGCCAACGTCCTGACTTTC
- TRBJ2-2 TRBV27 - CASSPLQFTGELFF TGTGCCAGCAGTCCACTACAGTTCACCGGGGAGCTGTTTTTT
- TRBJ1-2 TRBV9 - CASSLQGIANYGYTF TGTGCCAGCAGTCTCCAGGGAATAGCTAACTATGGCTACACCTTC
- TRBJ2-5 TRBV5-4 TRBD1 CASSPRTGGGQETQYF TGTGCCAGCAGCCCGAGGACAGGGGGGGGGCAAGAGACCCAGTACTTC
- TRBJ2-5 TRBV6-6 - CASSYVRETQYF TGTGCCAGCAGTTACGTGAGAGAGACCCAGTACTTC
- TRBJ2-5 TRBV30 - CAWSVRAEETQYF TGTGCCTGGAGTGTACGAGCGGAGGAGACCCAGTACTTC
- TRBJ1-2 TRBV10-1 - CASSGQPNYGYTF TGCGCCAGCTCTGGACAGCCAAACTATGGCTACACCTTC
- TRBJ2-7 TRBV11-3 - CASSLDWGLSYEQYF TGTGCCAGCAGCTTAGATTGGGGACTCTCCTACGAGCAGTACTTC
- TRBJ1-1 TRBV4-3 TRBD1 CASSLTTGDTEAFF TGCGCCAGCAGCCTTACTACAGGGGACACTGAAGCTTTCTTT
- TRBJ2-7 TRBV5-1 TRBD1 CASSPGQGLSYEQYF TGCGCCAGCAGCCCGGGACAGGGGCTGTCCTACGAGCAGTACTTC
- TRBJ2-7 TRBV2 TRBD2 CASSVAGGYEQYF TGTGCCAGCAGTGTAGCGGGAGGGTACGAGCAGTACTTC
- TRBJ2-2 TRBV13 - CASSGRGASTGELFF TGTGCCAGCAGCGGTCGGGGGGCGAGTACCGGGGAGCTGTTTTTT